Sequencing of this T cell receptor (beta chain) was carried out in a study of regulatory T cells in long-lasting Graves disease. The authors built TCR beta libraries using iRepertoire HTBI primers and Arm-PCR of CDR3 regions. From the multiplex PCR reads, TCRdb called clonotypes with MiXCR, one entry per CDR3 protein. Here the sample spans hundreds of thousands of distinct CDR3 sequences, around 17% being singletons. This clonotype was recorded at least ten times. This CDR3 region has 16 residues. Germline lookup yields CDR1 SGHAT and CDR2 FQDESV (reference sequence). V lost 0 bases and J lost 2, with 11 bases in between. Documented time point: newly diagnosed GD, antithyroid drugs for less than 3 months. Extracted RNA from PBMCs served as the source of the TCR library. Graves' disease diagnosis followed American Thyroid Association guidelines. In addition, the sample was reused for a study of T cells in Graves' hyperthyroidism and ophthalmopathy.

The TCR was taken from a man aged 35 to 55 with Graves disease. The material sequenced was peripheral blood mononuclear cells (PBMCs), taken at new diagnosis, from a patient treated with antithyroid drugs. The V and J genes are TRBV11-1 and TRBJ2-1; D gene uncertain. CDR3 DNA: TGTGCCAGCAGCTTAGCGAGGCAGCCCCCCTACAATGAGCAGTTCTTC. It yields the protein CASSLARQPPYNEQFF.